This TCR beta chain was sequenced for a study of T cell clonality in common variable immunodeficiency. Profiled with immunoSEQ multiplex PCR; TCRdb holds only in-frame clones, not every one. The sample spans 15,000 to 16,000 clones; the ten largest clones claim 4.9%. Patients had low serum IgG, IgA and/or IgM and specific antibody deficiency. Donors gave roughly 5 to 8 ml heparinized peripheral whole blood. As for this clone: Its antigen remains unidentified. The CDR3 is cut off 3 residues early in the read; its end comes from the germline J gene.

The CDR3 loop spans 14 amino acids. Germline V gene lookup returns CDR1 SGHDN and CDR2 FVKESK. Trimming pared 6 bases from V and 2 bases from J, leaving 13 bases between. General study findings and limits: Common variable immunodeficiency TCR beta sequences reportedly had fewer deletions and N-nucleotide insertions. Compared with healthy controls, CVID subjects showed increased TCRbeta clonality, mostly in about a third.

The genes are TRBV14 and TRBJ2-5; D call uncertain. Sequenced: peripheral blood mononuclear cells. The source of this sequence is a human donor with common variable immunodeficiency. CDR3 sequence: CASSRRSAQETQYF. The part of the CDR3 DNA that was read is TGTGCCAGCAGTCGCAGGTCGGCTCAAGAGACC. Combining the CDR3 with reference TRBV14 and TRBJ2-5 gives the whole variable domain EAGVTQFPSHSVIEKGQTVTLRCDPISGHDNLYWYRRVMGKEIKFLLHFVKESKQDESGMPNNRFLAERTGGTYSTLKVQPAELEDSGVYFCASSRRSAQETQYFGPGTRLLVL.